The entry below gives a single T cell receptor (beta chain) sequence along with its context. This sample stems from a study of control samples from healthy donors and cancer patients. Repertoires were generated with immunoSEQ multiplex PCR, while TCRdb's copy carries only in-frame clones and drops some. The top ten hold roughly 2.5% of the sample, which has 97,000 or so clones, about 92% seen once. V was trimmed by 5 bases and J by 5 bases, leaving 21 bases between them. There are 16 residues in the CDR3. Germline lookup yields CDR1 SGHTA and CDR2 FQGNSA. Sequencing was carried out using blood. This chain links TRBV7-2 with TRBJ1-1; the D gene is possibly TRBD1 (6 bases). The clonotype was recovered from a woman aged 18 to 35 in good health. The chain's CDR3 is CASSTYRVGGRTEAFF. CDR3 sequence (DNA): TGTGCCAGCAGCACATACAGGGTCGGGGGGAGGACTGAAGCTTTCTTT.